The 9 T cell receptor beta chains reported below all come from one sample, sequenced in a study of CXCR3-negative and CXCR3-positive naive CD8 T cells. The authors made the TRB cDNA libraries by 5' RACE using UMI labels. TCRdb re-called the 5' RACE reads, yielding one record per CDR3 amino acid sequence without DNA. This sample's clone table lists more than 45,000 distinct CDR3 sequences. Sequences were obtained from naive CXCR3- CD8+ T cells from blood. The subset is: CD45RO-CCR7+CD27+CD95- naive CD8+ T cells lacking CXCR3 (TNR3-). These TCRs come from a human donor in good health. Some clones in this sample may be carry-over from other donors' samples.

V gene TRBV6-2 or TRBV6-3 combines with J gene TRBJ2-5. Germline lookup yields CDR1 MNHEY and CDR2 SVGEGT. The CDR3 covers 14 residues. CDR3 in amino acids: CASSSHRYQETQYF.

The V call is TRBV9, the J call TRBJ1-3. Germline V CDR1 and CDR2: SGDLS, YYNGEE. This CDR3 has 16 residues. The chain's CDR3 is CASSGGGRGTGNTIYF.

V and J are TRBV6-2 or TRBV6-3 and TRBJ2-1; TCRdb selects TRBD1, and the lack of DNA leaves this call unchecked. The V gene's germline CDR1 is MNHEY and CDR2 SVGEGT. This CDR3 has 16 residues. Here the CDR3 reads CASSYPPVAGVNEQFF.

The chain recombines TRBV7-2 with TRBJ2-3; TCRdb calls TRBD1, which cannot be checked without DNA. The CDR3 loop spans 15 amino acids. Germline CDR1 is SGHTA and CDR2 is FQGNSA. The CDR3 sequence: CASSRPDYQADTQYF.

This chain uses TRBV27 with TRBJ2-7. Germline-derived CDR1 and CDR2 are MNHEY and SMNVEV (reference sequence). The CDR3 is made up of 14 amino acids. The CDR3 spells CASSFGFKPYEQYF.

Here the CDR3 reads CASSLSLAGELKYQETQYF. The gene calls are TRBV7-2 and TRBJ2-5; with no DNA, the TCRdb D assignment of TRBD1 cannot be verified. This CDR3 spans 19 amino acids. The germline V gene encodes CDR1 SGHTA and CDR2 FQGNSA. Full variable domain (rest looked up from reference TRBV7-2 and TRBJ2-5): GAGVSQSPSNKVTEKGKDVELRCDPISGHTALYWYRQSLGQGLEFLIYFQGNSAPDKSGLPSDRFSAERTGGSVSTLTIQRTQQEDSAVYLCASSLSLAGELKYQETQYFGPGTRLLVL.

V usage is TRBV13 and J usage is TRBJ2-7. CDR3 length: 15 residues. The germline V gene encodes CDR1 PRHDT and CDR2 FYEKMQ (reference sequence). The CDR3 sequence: CASSLVAGNSYEQYF.

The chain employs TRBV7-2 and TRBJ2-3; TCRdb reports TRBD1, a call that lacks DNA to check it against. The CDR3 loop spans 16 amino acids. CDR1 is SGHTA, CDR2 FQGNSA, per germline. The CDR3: CASSPAVRVGTDTQYF.

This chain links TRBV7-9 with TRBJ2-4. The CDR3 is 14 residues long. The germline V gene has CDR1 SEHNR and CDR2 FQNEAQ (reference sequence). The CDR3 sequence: CASSPAVDKNIQYF.